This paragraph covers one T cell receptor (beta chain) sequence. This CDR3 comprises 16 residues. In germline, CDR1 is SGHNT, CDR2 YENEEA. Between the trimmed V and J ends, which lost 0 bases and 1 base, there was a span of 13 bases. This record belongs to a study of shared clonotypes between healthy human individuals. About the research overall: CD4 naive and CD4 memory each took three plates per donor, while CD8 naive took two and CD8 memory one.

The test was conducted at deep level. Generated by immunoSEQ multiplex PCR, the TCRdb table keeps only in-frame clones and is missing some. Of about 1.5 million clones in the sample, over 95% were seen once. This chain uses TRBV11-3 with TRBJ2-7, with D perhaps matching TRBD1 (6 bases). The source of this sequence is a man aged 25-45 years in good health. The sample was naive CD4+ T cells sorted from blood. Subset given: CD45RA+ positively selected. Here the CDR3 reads CASSLERGNGSYEQYF. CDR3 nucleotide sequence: TGTGCCAGCAGCTTAGAAAGGGGGAACGGATCCTACGAGCAGTACTTC.